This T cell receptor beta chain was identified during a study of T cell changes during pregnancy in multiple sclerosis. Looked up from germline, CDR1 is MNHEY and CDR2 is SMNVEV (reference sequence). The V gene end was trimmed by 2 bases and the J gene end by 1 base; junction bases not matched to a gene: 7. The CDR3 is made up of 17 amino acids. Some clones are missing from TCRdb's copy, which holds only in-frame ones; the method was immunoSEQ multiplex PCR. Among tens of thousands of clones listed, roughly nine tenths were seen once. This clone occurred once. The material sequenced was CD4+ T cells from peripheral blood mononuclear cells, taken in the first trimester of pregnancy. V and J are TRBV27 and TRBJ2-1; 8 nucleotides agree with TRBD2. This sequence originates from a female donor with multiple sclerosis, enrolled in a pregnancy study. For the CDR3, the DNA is TGTGCCAGCAGTTTAAAAGGCGGGAGGCCTTCCTACAATGAGCAGTTCTTC. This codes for CASSLKGGRPSYNEQFF.